This T cell receptor beta chain stems from a study of blood T cell repertoires in COVID-19. Turning to the study itself: Acute and convalescent COVID-19 specimens originated in the United States, Italy and Spain. PBMCs, B-cell-depleted T cells, or T cells provided the cDNA or gDNA that made up the material.

Only in-frame clones appear in the TCRdb table, and some are missing; sequencing was by immunoSEQ multiplex PCR. Here the sample spans around 69,000 clones, around 85% being singletons. Looked up from germline, CDR1 is LNHNV and CDR2 is YYDKDF (reference sequence). The CDR3 length is 16 residues. Trimming cost V 5 bases and J 5 bases; bases outside gene matches: 12. The chain recombines TRBV15 with TRBJ2-7, with 10 bases fitting TRBD1. Sequenced sample: peripheral blood. This receptor was taken from a man aged 50-60 years with acute or convalescent COVID-19. CDR3 loop: CATSPTPLTGGDEQYF. In DNA form, the CDR3 reads TGTGCCACCAGCCCTACCCCTTTGACAGGGGGCGACGAGCAGTACTTC.